This T cell receptor beta chain is drawn from a study of T cell responses to AZD1222 COVID-19 vaccine (dated by TCRdb to the early 2020s). General notes on the study: TCR sequencing covered over 230 trial participants: about 210 given two doses of AZD1222 and 26 given two doses of MenACWY control vaccine. Enrollment into the trials was organized by age into subgroups of 18-55, 56-69 and 70-plus years, and those subgroups contained about 160, 30 and 59 TCR-sequenced participants, respectively.

The CDR3 regions of human TCRbeta chains were subjected to immunosequencing. The authors processed their data as follows. Repertoire TCRs were matched against a reference library of SARS-CoV-2-specific TCRs generated with the MIRA antigen-specificity platform. Breadth was defined as the fraction of unique TCRs that were SARS-CoV-2-associated. Depth was defined as the fraction of total T cells that were SARS-CoV-2-associated. Using the MIRA data, each spike-specific TCR was assigned both to the spike region to which the TCR was reactive and to a CD4 or CD8 class. Log10-transformed breadth and depth values were compared by one-way ANOVA with Sidak's multiple comparisons tests. Sourced from immuneACCESS, this table was stored by TCRdb with only in-frame sequences that have V and J called. A share of the clones is absent; for the studies checked, an unresolved V gene accounts for under half, and the remainder has no known explanation. V and J calls plus clone size are reproduced from that table; the DNA served to infer D and trimming. The sample includes 100,000 to 150,000 clones, with roughly 91% observed a single time. The ten largest clones capture 5% of the sample.

The germline V gene supplies CDR1 MGHRA and CDR2 YSYEKL. Germline trimming amounts to 1 base on V and 2 bases on J, with 2 as the count of junction bases outside the gene matches. There are 16 amino acids in the CDR3, from cysteine to phenylalanine inclusive. The read is trimmed to its CDR3 DNA, 48 bases read in frame from base 1. The sample's time point label, decoded: about 28 days (+/-7) after the second vaccine dose. AZD1222 recipients given second doses at about 4 weeks or at about 12 weeks were pooled, since spike-specific TCR depth and breadth were not found to differ between the two schedules. Vaccinee samples came from UK trials COV001 and COV002, including a single-blind randomized controlled phase 2/3 trial of AZD1222 (ChAdOx1 nCoV-19) in healthy adults. For TCRbeta chain sequencing, PBMC samples were collected from trial participants at day 0 and at day 28 after the second dose. As for this clone: Its binding antigen is unknown. Base-call qualities are not available, and no considerably larger clone is one nucleotide away.

What the authors observed across the whole study: Vaccine-associated CD4 TCRs spanned the whole spike protein, with dominant responses in regions 160-218 and 743-854. Because no day 14 peak-response samples were available, repertoires were characterized only after the peak T cell response. Nearly half of unique spike-specific TCRs reportedly recognized epitopes outside regions mutated in the B.1.351 and B.1.1.7 variants. Participants were mostly white British and included more females than males, and it was suggested by the authors that clonal diversity may have been underestimated. After two AZD1222 doses, both the breadth and the depth of spike-specific TCRs were significantly higher than at day 0 and than in MenACWY recipients. Conclusions about previously exposed vaccinees are limited because only six or seven AZD1222 recipients were SARS-CoV-2 seropositive at baseline. In the small 56-69-year group, the increase in depth fell short of significance, most likely because of low power.

This TCR derives from an adult who received the AZD1222 COVID-19 vaccine. The V and J segments used are TRBV4-1 and TRBJ1-4, with 9 bases aligning to TRBD1. Sequenced here: peripheral blood, sampled 28 days after the second AZD1222 dose. This receptor carries the CDR3 CASSQGQGVTNEKLFF. The DNA is TGCGCCAGCAGCCAAGGACAGGGGGTGACTAATGAAAAACTGTTTTTT.